These 14 T cell receptor beta chains were sequenced from one sample in a study of T cell repertoires in cytomegalovirus infection. For these receptors, no antigen is known. From the reads, TCRdb called clonotypes with MiXCR, one entry per CDR3 protein. This sample yields roughly 990,000 distinct CDR3 sequences, of which roughly a third are seen a single time; 13% belongs to the top ten. The specimen comprised cultured CD8+ T cells from PBMCs, sampled from culture after CMV antigen stimulation. The receptors derive from a human donor in good health (CMV status not recorded). Some clones in this sample may be carry-over from other donors' samples.

This rearrangement joins TRBV4-1 to TRBJ2-2; D possibly corresponds to TRBD1 (5 bases). From germline, CDR1 is MGHRA and CDR2 YSYEKL. The germline V and J ends were trimmed by 0 bases and 3 bases, with 14 bases remaining between them. This CDR3 spans 17 amino acids. The chain's CDR3 is CASSQDGRGPHTGELFF. DNA for the CDR3: TGCGCCAGCAGCCAAGATGGTAGGGGTCCGCACACCGGGGAGCTGTTTTTT.

This clonotype was found a few times. This chain joins TRBV15 and TRBJ2-1, with 9 bases aligning to TRBD1. Trimming took 8 bases from V and 5 from J; bases not matched to a gene: 1. The CDR3 runs 12 residues. Germline CDR1 reads LNHNV; CDR2 reads YYDKDF (reference sequence). The CDR3 spells CATGDRDNEQFF. CDR3 DNA sequence: TGTGCCACCGGGGACAGGGACAATGAGCAGTTCTTC.

This clonotype was detected only a few times. This chain joins TRBV27 and TRBJ1-1; 7 nucleotides align to TRBD1. Germline loops: CDR1 MNHEY, CDR2 SMNVEV (reference sequence). CDR3 length: 15 residues. V was clipped by 4 bases and J by 1 base; unmatched bases: 6. DNA of the CDR3: TGTGCCAGCAGTTCCCGGACAGGCTCGAACACTGAAGCTTTCTTT. Its protein is CASSSRTGSNTEAFF.

The rearrangement links TRBV24-1 to TRBJ2-1; the match to TRBD1 covers 8 bases. The V gene's germline CDR1 is KGHDR and CDR2 SFDVKD. V dropped 5 bases and J dropped 5; count of bases not matched to a gene: 4. The CDR3 runs 14 residues. The chain's CDR3 is CATSVTGGNNEQFF. CDR3 nucleotide sequence: TGTGCCACCAGTGTAACAGGGGGTAACAATGAGCAGTTCTTC.

This clonotype came up a few times. J is TRBJ2-2 and V is TRBV7-8; D is perhaps TRBD1 or TRBD2 (5 bases each). The V end lost 2 bases, the J end lost 6 bases, and 22 bases lay between the germline ends. This CDR3 is 18 amino acids long. Germline V gene data show CDR1 as SGHVS and CDR2 as FQNEAQ. CDR3 loop: CASSLRPGRLGDAGELFF. CDR3 DNA: TGTGCCAGCAGCTTAAGACCGGGACGGCTAGGGGACGCCGGGGAGCTGTTTTTT. Complete variable domain (other parts from reference TRBV7-8 and TRBJ2-2): GAGVSQSPRYKVAKRGQDVALRCDPISGHVSLFWYQQALGQGPEFLTYFQNEAQLDKSGLPSDRFFAERPEGSVSTLKIQRTQQEDSAVYLCASSLRPGRLGDAGELFFGEGSRLTVL.

The V gene is TRBV11-2, the J gene TRBJ2-5; D is perhaps TRBD2 (5 bases). Trimming shortened V by 6 bases and J by 4 bases, and 15 bases separated the two germline ends. CDR1 and CDR2 (germline): SGHAT, FQNNGV. CDR3 length equals 14 residues. For the CDR3, the DNA is TGTGCCAGCAGAATAGATGCCGGGGTAGAGACCCAGTACTTC. It yields the protein CASRIDAGVETQYF.

This clonotype has ten or more counts. The gene calls are TRBV14 and TRBJ1-3, with D possibly matching TRBD1 (5 bases). The V gene lost 1 base and the J gene lost 0 bases, with 10 bases spanning the gap. The CDR3 length is 16 residues. Germline loops: CDR1 SGHDN, CDR2 FVKESK. The CDR3 spells CASSQAGTFSGNTIYF. CDR3 DNA: TGTGCCAGCAGCCAAGCCGGGACCTTCTCTGGAAACACCATATATTTT.

The chain couples TRBV6-1 to TRBJ2-7; maybe TRBD1 (6 bases). The CDR3 contains 17 residues. CDR1 is MNHNS and CDR2 is SASEGT in the germline V gene. The CDR3 loop is CASGENKGRTAPYEQYV. In nucleotides, the CDR3 is TGTGCCAGCGGTGAAAACAAAGGTCGGACAGCTCCCTACGAGCAGTACGTC.

The chain is built from TRBV9 and TRBJ2-5; 11 bases line up with TRBD2. The CDR3 has 14 residues. Per germline, CDR1 SGDLS and CDR2 YYNGEE. Germline trimming cut 2 bases from V and 3 bases from J; bases unmatched to any gene: 0. CDR3 sequence: CASSVTSGKETQYF. The CDR3, as DNA: TGTGCCAGCAGCGTGACTAGCGGGAAAGAGACCCAGTACTTC.

The rearrangement uses TRBV20-1 and TRBJ1-1; D gene unclear. The CDR3 runs to 15 residues. Germline V gene data show CDR1 as DFQATT and CDR2 as SNEGSKA (reference sequence). V was trimmed by 0 bases and J by 0 bases, leaving 11 bases between them. DNA for the CDR3: TGCAGTGCTAGAGATTTGGTTGTGGTGAACACTGAAGCTTTCTTT. It translates to CSARDLVVVNTEAFF.

This clonotype occurred once. The V gene is TRBV10-3, the J gene TRBJ1-2; D ambiguous. The germline CDR1 and CDR2 sequences are ENHRY and SYGVKD. Trimming took off 3 bases at V and 7 bases at J, with 3 bases between the two ends. The CDR3 covers 10 residues. The CDR3 DNA sequence: TGTGCCATCAGTGATCGTGGCTACACCTTC. This encodes CAISDRGYTF.

The V gene is TRBV20-1, the J gene TRBJ2-1, with 7 positions matching TRBD1. The germline CDR1 and CDR2 sequences are DFQATT and SNEGSKA (reference sequence). V gave up 5 bases and J gave up 0 bases; unmatched junction bases: 4. This CDR3 comprises 14 residues. CDR3 DNA sequence: TGCAGTGCTGTGGACAGGAGCTCCTACAATGAGCAGTTCTTC. It specifies CSAVDRSSYNEQFF.

This clonotype was counted between two and nine times. The chain has TRBV6-1 and TRBJ1-1; 8 positions match TRBD1. V dropped 10 bases and J dropped 0; count of bases not matched to a gene: 4. The germline gives CDR1 MNHNS, CDR2 SASEGT. The CDR3 length is 13 residues. CDR3: CATQGAVNTEAFF. The CDR3 bases are TGTGCCACCCAGGGGGCAGTGAACACTGAAGCTTTCTTT.

This chain links TRBV2 with TRBJ2-2; D not certain. The V and J ends lost 4 bases and 6 bases respectively, with 12 bases between them. The CDR3 totals 14 residues. Germline V gene data show CDR1 as SNHLY and CDR2 as FYNNEI. The CDR3 nucleotides read TGTGCCAGCAGTGCTATAGGTCTCGCCGGGGAGCTGTTTTTT. It specifies CASSAIGLAGELFF.